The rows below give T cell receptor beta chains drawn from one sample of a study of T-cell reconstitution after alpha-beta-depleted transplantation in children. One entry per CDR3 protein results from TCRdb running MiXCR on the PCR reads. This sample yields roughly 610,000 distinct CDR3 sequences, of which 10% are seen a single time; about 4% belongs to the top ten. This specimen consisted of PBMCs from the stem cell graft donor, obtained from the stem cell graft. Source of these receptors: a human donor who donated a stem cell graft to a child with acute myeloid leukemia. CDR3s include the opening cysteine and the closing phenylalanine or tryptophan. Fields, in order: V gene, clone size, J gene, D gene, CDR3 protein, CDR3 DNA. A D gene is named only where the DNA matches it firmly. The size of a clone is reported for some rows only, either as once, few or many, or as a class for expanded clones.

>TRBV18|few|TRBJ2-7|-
CATCESRGPYEQYF
TGTGCCACCTGCGAGTCAAGGGGACCTTACGAGCAGTACTTC
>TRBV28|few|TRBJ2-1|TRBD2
CASSLLGTSGPRGHNEQFF
TGTGCCAGCAGTCTACTCGGGACTAGCGGGCCCCGAGGGCACAATGAGCAGTTCTTC
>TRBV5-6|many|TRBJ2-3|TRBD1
CASSPADRVNADTQYF
TGTGCCAGCAGCCCAGCGGACAGGGTGAACGCGGATACGCAGTATTTT
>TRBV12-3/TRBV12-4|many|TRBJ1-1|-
CASSLAGKDTEAFF
TGTGCCAGCAGTTTAGCAGGGAAGGACACTGAAGCTTTCTTT
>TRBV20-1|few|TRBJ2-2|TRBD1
CSASRPGGNTGELFF
TGCAGTGCTAGCCGTCCAGGGGGTAACACCGGGGAGCTGTTTTTT
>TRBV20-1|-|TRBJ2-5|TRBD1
CSARDAGDRGHFQETQYF
TGCAGTGCTAGAGACGCCGGGGACAGGGGGCACTTCCAAGAGACCCAGTACTTC
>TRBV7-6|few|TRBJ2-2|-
CASSLGLVYTGELFF
TGTGCCAGCAGCTTAGGACTAGTGTACACCGGGGAGCTGTTTTTT
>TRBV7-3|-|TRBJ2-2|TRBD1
CASSGWGTGNTGELFF
TGTGCCAGCAGCGGCTGGGGGACAGGGAACACCGGGGAGCTGTTTTTT
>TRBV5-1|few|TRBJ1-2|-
CASQDVQGRGGYTF
TGCGCCAGCCAGGACGTGCAGGGGCGCGGTGGCTACACCTTC
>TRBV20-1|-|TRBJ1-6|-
CSAMGGAGSPLHF
TGCAGTGCTATGGGGGGGGCAGGATCACCCCTCCACTTT
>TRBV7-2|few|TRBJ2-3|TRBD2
CASSSAGGGADTQYF
TGTGCCAGCAGCTCAGCGGGCGGGGGGGCAGATACGCAGTATTTT
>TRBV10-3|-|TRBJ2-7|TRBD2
CAISATGGGLAAYEQYF
TGTGCCATCAGTGCCACCGGAGGGGGACTAGCGGCCTACGAGCAGTACTTC
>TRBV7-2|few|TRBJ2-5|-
CASSSVGGPQETQYF
TGTGCCAGCAGCTCGGTCGGGGGGCCCCAAGAGACCCAGTACTTC
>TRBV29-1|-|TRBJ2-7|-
CSVLGGEQYF
TGCAGCGTTCTCGGGGGTGAGCAGTACTTC
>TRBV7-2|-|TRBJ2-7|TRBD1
CASSLDRVIYEQYF
TGTGCCAGCAGCTTGGACAGGGTTATCTACGAGCAGTACTTC
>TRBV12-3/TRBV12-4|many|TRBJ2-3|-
CASSPARGAQYF
TGTGCCAGCAGCCCCGCGAGAGGTGCGCAGTATTTT
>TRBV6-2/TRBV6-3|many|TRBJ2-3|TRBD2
CASRIRLAGGDTQYF
TGTGCCAGCCGAATTCGACTAGCGGGAGGGGATACGCAGTATTTT